This TCR beta chain is from a study of graft-versus-host responses after intestinal transplantation. Looking at the study overall: Induction using anti-thymocyte globulin, followed by tacrolimus and steroids for about 3 years, was given to all recipients.

The assay was immunoSEQ multiplex PCR, and TCRdb's table has in-frame clones only and misses some. The sample contains 40,000 to 45,000 clones, about 90% of which appear only once. Overall study results and limits: Early declines in HvG clones that occurred post-transplant were associated with peak circulating GvH clone levels. Graft-versus-host to host-versus-graft clonal ratios in allografts were high in patients with graft-donor T cell macrochimerism. The recipient marrow held GvH clones, and some of them showed up first in ileum or blood.

The CDR3 is 15 residues long. Trimming left V 3 bases short and J 6 bases short, with 17 bases between. Germline V gives CDR1 SNHLY, CDR2 FYNNEI. On this clone itself: Its cognate antigen is unknown.

This TCR came from a human patient who received an intestinal transplant, so some T cells may come from the graft donor. This sample comprised PBMCs, obtained 300 to 330 days after intestinal transplant. This chain connects TRBV2 to TRBJ1-2; the D gene is possibly TRBD1 (5 bases). The CDR3: CASSDGVAGPNGYTF. CDR3 in DNA: TGTGCCAGCAGTGACGGAGTGGCAGGGCCTAATGGCTACACCTTC.